The 23 T cell receptor beta chains in this list originate from one sample, sequenced in a study of cytomegalovirus exposure and HLA in healthy donors. With 60 Vbeta and 13 Jbeta primers, the PCR was carried out. Assay used: immunoSEQ multiplex PCR; TCRdb lists only in-frame clones, some missing. Among some 150,000 clones listed, around nine tenths were seen once. Specimen: PBMCs. These receptors were collected from a woman younger than 45 in good health and CMV-seronegative.

CDR3 nucleotides: TGTGCCAGCAGCTCGGGACTAGCGGGGGCCTACGAGCAGTACTTC. Translation gives CASSSGLAGAYEQYF. J is TRBJ2-7 and V is TRBV7-8; TRBD2 aligns across 14 bases. Trimming took 4 bases from V and 2 from J; bases not matched to a gene: 1. This CDR3 is built from 15 residues. Germline V gene lookup returns CDR1 SGHVS and CDR2 FQNEAQ.

J is TRBJ2-3 and V is TRBV19; 13 nucleotides align to TRBD2. The CDR3 extends over 16 amino acids. Trimming at V came to 5 bases and at J to 4 bases, leaving 6 bases not matched to a gene. The V gene's germline CDR1 is LNHDA and CDR2 SQIVND (reference sequence). The CDR3 is CASSAGTSGNADTQYF. The DNA for the CDR3 is TGTGCCAGTAGTGCCGGGACTAGCGGGAATGCAGATACGCAGTATTTT.

This rearrangement joins TRBV28 to TRBJ2-7; tentatively, D is TRBD2 (7 bases). CDR3 length: 15 residues. Germline CDR1 reads MDHEN; CDR2 reads SYDVKM. The V end lost 3 bases, the J end lost 0 bases, and 12 bases lay between the germline ends. CDR3 residues: CASSFRGGSSYEQYF. For the CDR3, the DNA is TGTGCCAGCAGTTTTAGGGGGGGCAGCTCCTACGAGCAGTACTTC.

In nucleotides, the CDR3 is TGTGCCAGCACCATCCCGGGACAGGGGCGGGATTCACCCCTCCACTTT. Protein: CASTIPGQGRDSPLHF. The chain uses TRBV6-4 and TRBJ1-6; 10 bases agree with TRBD1. Per the germline V gene, CDR1 is MRHNA and CDR2 is SNTAGT. The CDR3 contains 16 residues. Trimming cost V 7 bases and J 8 bases; bases outside gene matches: 11.

V usage is TRBV11-2 and J usage is TRBJ2-7; possible D gene TRBD1, 7 bases. Germline V CDR1 and CDR2: SGHAT, FQNNGV. The V end lost 2 bases, the J end lost 10 bases, and 21 bases lay between the germline ends. This CDR3 spans 15 amino acids. The CDR3 DNA sequence: TGTGCCAGCAGCTTAAGTGCAGGGGGGTGGGATGAACAGTACTTC. Translated, it gives CASSLSAGGWDEQYF.

This chain links TRBV30 with TRBJ2-5; D may be TRBD2 (6 bases). This CDR3 has 14 residues. Germline V gives CDR1 GTSNPN, CDR2 SVGIG (reference sequence). V was trimmed by 2 bases and J by 1 base, leaving 11 bases between them. The CDR3 loop reads CAWSPPGLQETQYF. The CDR3 DNA is TGTGCCTGGAGTCCCCCGGGACTCCAAGAGACCCAGTACTTC.

The rearrangement links TRBV6-5 to TRBJ2-1; TRBD1 agrees at 9 bases. The CDR3 totals 15 residues. The V gene end was trimmed by 6 bases and the J gene end by 4 bases; junction bases not matched to a gene: 7. Germline V lookup: CDR1 MNHEY, CDR2 SVGAGI. As DNA, the CDR3 is TGTGCCAGCAGGTCCGGGACAGGGCTTTACAATGAGCAGTTCTTC. Amino acid sequence: CASRSGTGLYNEQFF.

CDR3 DNA sequence: TGTGCCAGCAGTGAATTCGGGCAGGGGGCGCGGGAGCAGTACTTC. Translating gives CASSEFGQGAREQYF. V and J are TRBV25-1 and TRBJ2-7, with TRBD1 identical over 8 bases. V lost 1 base and J lost 7; bases outside the gene matches: 9. Germline V gene data show CDR1 as MGHDK and CDR2 as SYGVNS. The CDR3 is 15 residues long.

This chain uses TRBV29-1 with TRBJ2-2; D unresolved. V shed 4 bases and J shed 5 bases, with 8 bases lying between them. This CDR3 is 12 amino acids long. Looked up from germline, CDR1 is SQVTM and CDR2 is ANQGSEA. CDR3 in amino acids: CSVVMSTGELFF. Written as DNA, the CDR3 is TGCAGCGTTGTAATGAGTACCGGGGAGCTGTTTTTT.

This chain joins TRBV5-1 and TRBJ2-3; tentative D call: TRBD2 (7 bases). The V gene's germline CDR1 is SGHRS and CDR2 YFSETQ. The CDR3 totals 15 residues. Trimming shortened V by 0 bases and J by 3 bases, and 11 bases separated the two germline ends. CDR3 nucleotides: TGCGCCAGCAGCTTGGGAGGGGGGGGAACAGATACGCAGTATTTT. Its translation is CASSLGGGGTDTQYF.

The chain couples TRBV5-4 to TRBJ1-5; D not certain. V was shortened by 0 bases and J by 5 bases, with 9 bases between the two germline ends. Germline V CDR1 and CDR2: SGHNT, YYREEE (reference sequence). This CDR3 has 14 residues. The CDR3 here is CASSLGVGDQPQHF. The CDR3 nucleotides read TGTGCCAGCAGCTTGGGTGTCGGGGATCAGCCCCAGCATTTT.

The chain links TRBV7-8 to TRBJ2-1; D might be TRBD2 (5 bases). Trimming shortened V by 5 bases and J by 7 bases, and 24 bases separated the two germline ends. This CDR3 region has 17 residues. Germline loops: CDR1 SGHVS, CDR2 FQNEAQ. The CDR3 DNA sequence: TGTGCCAGCAGCCTTAGGTCTATCGGGAAATATAGAAATGAGCAGTTCTTC. Its translation: CASSLRSIGKYRNEQFF. The whole variable domain, remainder taken from reference TRBV7-8 and TRBJ2-1, is GAGVSQSPRYKVAKRGQDVALRCDPISGHVSLFWYQQALGQGPEFLTYFQNEAQLDKSGLPSDRFFAERPEGSVSTLKIQRTQQEDSAVYLCASSLRSIGKYRNEQFFGPGTRLTVL.

This chain connects TRBV27 to TRBJ1-2; a possible D gene is TRBD1 (6 bases). The V gene lost 2 bases and the J gene lost 7 bases, with 11 bases spanning the gap. The germline V gene encodes CDR1 MNHEY and CDR2 SMNVEV (reference sequence). This CDR3 region has 13 residues. CDR3 protein: CASSLGGATGYTF. CDR3 bases: TGTGCCAGCAGTTTAGGGGGGGCGACTGGCTACACCTTC.

J is TRBJ2-1 and V is TRBV19; the D gene is possibly TRBD2 (7 bases). The V end was cut by 5 bases, the J end by 6 bases, with 11 bases between. Germline CDR1 LNHDA, CDR2 SQIVND (reference sequence). The CDR3 loop spans 13 amino acids. The CDR3 nucleotides are TGTGCCAGTAGTCTAGGGGGGGGCAATGAGCAGTTCTTC. This encodes CASSLGGGNEQFF.

The chain is built from TRBV7-9 and TRBJ2-6; D gene ambiguous. The CDR3 covers 14 residues. The V end was cut by 8 bases, the J end by 2 bases, with 10 bases between. Per germline, CDR1 SEHNR and CDR2 FQNEAQ (reference sequence). The CDR3: CASRRTAGANVLTF. The CDR3 DNA is TGTGCCAGCCGTCGTACGGCTGGGGCCAACGTCCTGACTTTC.

This clone was counted once. The rearrangement uses TRBV30 and TRBJ2-2, with 15 bases fitting TRBD2. The V gene's germline CDR1 is GTSNPN and CDR2 SVGIG (reference sequence). The CDR3 covers 21 residues. Germline trimming cut 7 bases from V and 9 bases from J; bases unmatched to any gene: 27. The CDR3 bases are TGTGCCTCAAGAGTGACCGGGACTAGCGGGGGGATCACCCCCTTCCACCGGGAGCTGTTTTTT. Amino acids: CASRVTGTSGGITPFHRELFF.

The rearrangement links TRBV15 to TRBJ2-3, with D unresolved. Trimming took off 5 bases at V and 0 bases at J, with 3 bases between the two ends. Germline CDR1 LNHNV, CDR2 YYDKDF (reference sequence). This CDR3 comprises 12 residues. The CDR3 nucleotides read TGTGCCACCAGCCAAAGCACAGATACGCAGTATTTT. As protein: CATSQSTDTQYF.

The rearrangement links TRBV19 to TRBJ1-1, with 7 bases aligning to TRBD1. The junction had 12 bases not matched to a gene; V was cut back by 5 bases and J by 3 bases. This CDR3 has 16 amino acids. Per germline, CDR1 LNHDA and CDR2 SQIVND (reference sequence). CDR3 DNA: TGTGCCAGTAGTGTTCTACAGGGGACGTTGGACACTGAAGCTTTCTTT. Translated, it gives CASSVLQGTLDTEAFF.

This rearrangement joins TRBV14 to TRBJ2-7; TRBD2 matches at 9 bases. This CDR3 is 15 amino acids long. The germline gives CDR1 SGHDN, CDR2 FVKESK. V was pared by 3 bases and J by 2 bases, with 5 bases of the junction left unmatched. Here the CDR3 DNA reads TGTGCCAGCAGCCAGAGCGGGAGGCTCCCCTACGAGCAGTACTTC. This encodes CASSQSGRLPYEQYF. Based on the CDR3 plus reference TRBV14 and TRBJ2-7, the full variable domain is EAGVTQFPSHSVIEKGQTVTLRCDPISGHDNLYWYRRVMGKEIKFLLHFVKESKQDESGMPNNRFLAERTGGTYSTLKVQPAELEDSGVYFCASSQSGRLPYEQYFGPGTRLTVT.

DNA of the CDR3: TGTGCCAGTAGTATCACAGGCGACTCCTACGAGCAGTACTTC. Its translation is CASSITGDSYEQYF. The genes are TRBV19 and TRBJ2-7; possibly TRBD1 for D (5 bases). V lost 3 bases, J lost 0 bases, and 9 bases lay in between. Per the germline V gene, CDR1 is LNHDA and CDR2 is SQIVND (reference sequence). The CDR3 is made up of 14 amino acids.

The genes are TRBV10-3 and TRBJ2-7; possible D gene TRBD1, 5 bases. The length of the CDR3 is 12 residues. Germline CDR1 is ENHRY and CDR2 is SYGVKD. V dropped 3 bases and J dropped 6 bases, with 9 bases sitting between them. The CDR3 loop is CAISEPTGEQYF. The CDR3 DNA reads TGTGCCATCAGTGAACCCACAGGCGAGCAGTACTTC.

This sequence joins TRBV28 and TRBJ1-5; D possibly corresponds to TRBD1 (6 bases). The CDR3 consists of 14 residues. With 3 bases removed from V and 5 bases from J, the gap between germline ends came to 11 bases. Germline CDR1 and CDR2: MDHEN and SYDVKM. In DNA form, the CDR3 reads TGTGCCAGCAGTTTTAGGGGGGGTTATCAGCCCCAGCATTTT. Translating it yields CASSFRGGYQPQHF.

This clone occurred once. CDR3 protein: CAISEPKTKETQYF. CDR3 coding DNA: TGTGCCATCAGTGAGCCTAAGACAAAGGAGACCCAGTACTTC. This chain connects TRBV10-3 to TRBJ2-5, with D uncertain. This CDR3 comprises 14 residues. Germline CDR1 is ENHRY and CDR2 is SYGVKD. Between the trimmed V and J ends, which lost 2 bases and 5 bases, there was a span of 12 bases.